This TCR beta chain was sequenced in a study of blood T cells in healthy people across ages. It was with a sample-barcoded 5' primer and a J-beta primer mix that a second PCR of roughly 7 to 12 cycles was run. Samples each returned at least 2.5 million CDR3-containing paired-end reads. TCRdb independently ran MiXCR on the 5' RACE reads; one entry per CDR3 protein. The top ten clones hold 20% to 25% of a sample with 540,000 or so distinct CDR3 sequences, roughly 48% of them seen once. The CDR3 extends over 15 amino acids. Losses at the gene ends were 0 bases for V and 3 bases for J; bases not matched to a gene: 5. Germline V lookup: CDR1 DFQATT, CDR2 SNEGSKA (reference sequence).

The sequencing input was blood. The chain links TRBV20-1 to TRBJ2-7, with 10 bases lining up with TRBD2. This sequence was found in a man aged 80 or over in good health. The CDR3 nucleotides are TGCAGTGCTAGAGATGTTGAGCGGGGGGGCTACGAGCAGTACTTC. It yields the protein CSARDVERGGYEQYF.